One T cell receptor (beta chain) is described in this entry. Antigen: not known. The sample comes from a study of beta chain features in type 1 diabetes. Expressed TCRB transcripts were sequenced because the entire RNA isolate underwent reverse transcription. The data were produced by immunoSEQ multiplex PCR, yet TCRdb's version contains in-frame clones alone and is incomplete. The table shows 390,000 or so clones, with approximately 14% occurring only once. Whole-study results and caveats: The study found that naive, central memory and Treg TCRB repertoires appeared more similar in patients than in healthy donors. Whether TCRB rearrangement is influenced by HLA type was left unresolved in this analysis.

V lost 6 bases, J lost 4 bases, and 10 bases lay in between. Germline CDR1 and CDR2: MNHEY and SVGAGI. This CDR3 spans 13 amino acids. Sequencing input: naive CD4+ T cells from blood. This chain uses TRBV6-5 with TRBJ1-5; D is perhaps TRBD1 (5 bases). The clonotype originates from a man in his thirties or forties in good health. The CDR3 nucleotides read TGTGCCAGCAGATCGGGACGTAATCAGCCCCAGCATTTT. This gives the protein CASRSGRNQPQHF.